These 31 T cell receptor beta chains were sequenced from one sample in a study of regulatory T cells in long-lasting Graves disease. Specified time point: newly diagnosed GD, antithyroid drugs for less than 3 months. PBMC RNA was the source of the TCR library. Arm-PCR with iRepertoire HTBI primers amplified the CDR3 regions for these TCR beta libraries. MiXCR, applied by TCRdb to the multiplex PCR reads, yields one record per CDR3 protein. The repertoire holds about 460,000 distinct CDR3 sequences, with 11% to 15% as singletons. The same data also went into a second study, on T cells in Graves' hyperthyroidism and ophthalmopathy.

Source: peripheral blood mononuclear cells (PBMCs), taken at new diagnosis, from a patient treated with antithyroid drugs. The receptors come from a woman between 45 and 65 years old with Graves disease.

This clonotype has more than one count but fewer than ten. The CDR3 reads CASSYSGQGAGETQYF. The DNA of the CDR3 is TGTGCCAGCAGTTACTCCGGACAGGGGGCAGGGGAGACCCAGTACTTC. The V gene is TRBV6-5, the J gene TRBJ2-5; the match to TRBD1 covers 11 bases. Trimming cost V 0 bases and J 5 bases; bases outside gene matches: 5. Per germline, CDR1 MNHEY and CDR2 SVGAGI. The CDR3 totals 16 residues.

This clonotype has more than one count but fewer than ten. This rearrangement joins TRBV28 to TRBJ2-7, with 7 bases lining up with TRBD1. Unmatched junction bases numbered 7, after V lost 6 bases and J lost 2 bases. Germline CDR1 reads MDHEN; CDR2 reads SYDVKM. The CDR3 has 14 amino acids. CDR3 protein: CASRLTGQAYEQYF. In DNA form, the CDR3 reads TGTGCCAGCAGACTTACCGGACAGGCCTACGAGCAGTACTTC.

This clonotype occurred a few times. This rearrangement joins TRBV25-1 to TRBJ2-1, with 10 nucleotides matching TRBD2. CDR1 and CDR2 from the germline V gene are MGHDK and SYGVNS. The CDR3 spans 14 residues. The ends lost 10 bases at V and 2 bases at J; junction bases unmatched: 5. In nucleotides, the CDR3 is TGTGCCACCCTAGCGGGAGAGACCTACAATGAGCAGTTCTTC. It translates to CATLAGETYNEQFF.

In this sample, this clonotype turned up a few times. The chain couples TRBV9 to TRBJ1-6; maybe TRBD1 (5 bases). Germline CDR1 and CDR2: SGDLS and YYNGEE. V was shortened by 0 bases and J by 10 bases, with 14 bases between the two germline ends. The CDR3 loop spans 15 amino acids. The CDR3 DNA reads as TGTGCCAGCAGCGTAGGAAGCGGGGCTCAATCACCCCTCCACTTT. Residues: CASSVGSGAQSPLHF.

The chain links TRBV20-1 to TRBJ2-1; TRBD2 is a possible D gene (5 bases). V was pared by 3 bases and J by 8 bases, with 11 bases between. Germline V gene data show CDR1 as DFQATT and CDR2 as SNEGSKA (reference sequence). The CDR3 is 12 residues long. CDR3: CSASERGYEQFF. The CDR3 bases are TGCAGTGCTAGCGAGAGAGGGTATGAGCAGTTCTTC.

This clonotype has at least ten counts. The chain is built from TRBV5-5 and TRBJ2-1; D is perhaps TRBD2 (5 bases). Germline V gene lookup returns CDR1 SGHKS and CDR2 YYEKEE (reference sequence). The CDR3 extends over 14 amino acids. With 6 bases removed from V and 8 bases from J, the gap between germline ends came to 18 bases. For the CDR3, the DNA is TGTGCCAGCAAGCTTAAGCTTGAGGACTATGAGCAGTTCTTC. This gives the protein CASKLKLEDYEQFF.

In its sample, this clonotype was seen many times. The chain links TRBV24-1 to TRBJ2-1, with 9 positions matching TRBD1. Losses at the gene ends were 3 bases for V and 2 bases for J; bases not matched to a gene: 4. This CDR3 spans 16 amino acids. Germline V gives CDR1 KGHDR, CDR2 SFDVKD. DNA of the CDR3: TGTGCCACCAGTGATGACGGACAGGGGCCCTACAATGAGCAGTTCTTC. Translating it yields CATSDDGQGPYNEQFF.

This clonotype was counted ten times or more. The genes are TRBV30 and TRBJ2-7; weak D call: TRBD2 (6 bases). In germline, CDR1 is GTSNPN, CDR2 SVGIG (reference sequence). The CDR3 has 12 residues. V lost 2 bases and J 4 bases, leaving 9 bases between the germline ends. The CDR3 DNA follows: TGTGCCTGGAGTCGGAGGGAATACGAGCAGTACTTC. This sequence encodes CAWSRREYEQYF.

This clonotype was recorded many times. The chain carries TRBV27 and TRBJ1-1, with D possibly TRBD1 on 6 matching bases. CDR3 length: 14 amino acids. Per the germline V gene, CDR1 is MNHEY and CDR2 is SMNVEV (reference sequence). The V and J ends lost 6 bases and 4 bases respectively, with 15 bases between them. CDR3 in amino acids: CASRDRNTATEAFF. The CDR3 DNA follows: TGTGCCAGCAGAGACAGGAACACGGCCACTGAAGCTTTCTTT.

Many counts were recorded for this clonotype. The rearrangement joins TRBV7-9 to TRBJ2-3; D gene unclear. From germline, CDR1 is SEHNR and CDR2 FQNEAQ (reference sequence). Trimming stripped 6 bases from V and 6 bases from J, with 7 bases between. The CDR3 has 11 residues. CDR3 amino acids: CASSSRDTQYF. The CDR3 bases are TGTGCCAGCAGTTCCCGGGATACGCAGTATTTT.

This clonotype was seen at least ten times. This chain links TRBV18 with TRBJ2-7, with 9 bases that match TRBD2. CDR1 and CDR2 (germline): KGHSH, LQKENI. This CDR3 region has 14 residues. V gave up 6 bases and J gave up 2 bases; unmatched junction bases: 5. This chain's CDR3 is CASSPTSGTYEQYF. Here the CDR3 DNA reads TGTGCCAGCTCTCCGACTAGCGGAACCTACGAGCAGTACTTC.

V usage is TRBV7-9 and J usage is TRBJ2-1; 8 positions match TRBD2. CDR3 length equals 16 residues. Germline CDR1 is SEHNR and CDR2 is FQNEAQ (reference sequence). J gave up 9 bases and V 4 bases, and 14 bases lay outside the gene matches. The CDR3 DNA is TGTGCCAGCAGCTCAGGATTTGGCGGGAGGTACTTTGAGCAGTTCTTC. It is translated as CASSSGFGGRYFEQFF.

This clonotype was counted ten times or more. V is TRBV11-3 and J is TRBJ1-2, with D maybe TRBD1 (6 bases). Germline V gives CDR1 SGHNT, CDR2 YENEEA. The V and J ends lost 8 bases and 1 base respectively, with 11 bases between them. This CDR3 spans 13 amino acids. CDR3 region: CASWTENNYGYTF. CDR3 in DNA: TGTGCCAGCTGGACAGAGAATAACTATGGCTACACCTTC.

This clonotype has a count of ten or more. The chain employs TRBV3-1 and TRBJ2-5; 7 nucleotides agree with TRBD2. Germline V CDR1 and CDR2: LGHDT, YNNKEL (reference sequence). The CDR3 loop spans 14 amino acids. Losses at the gene ends were 4 bases for V and 3 bases for J; bases not matched to a gene: 5. CDR3 region: CASSPSGREETQYF. The CDR3 DNA sequence: TGTGCCAGCAGCCCCTCGGGGAGGGAAGAGACCCAGTACTTC.

This clonotype was seen ten or more times. This chain's CDR3 is CASQTGMNTEAFF. Here the CDR3 DNA reads TGTGCCAGCCAGACAGGTATGAACACTGAAGCTTTCTTT. The chain employs TRBV28 and TRBJ1-1; possible D gene TRBD1, 6 bases. The CDR3 sequence is 13 residues long. Trimming removed 8 bases at V and 0 bases at J, with 10 bases between. CDR1 is MDHEN and CDR2 is SYDVKM in the germline V gene.

This clonotype has ten or more counts. This rearrangement joins TRBV28 to TRBJ2-1, with a tentative D call TRBD2 (6 bases). Deletions cut 8 bases from V and 0 bases from J, with 17 bases between. The V gene's germline CDR1 is MDHEN and CDR2 SYDVKM. This CDR3 is built from 16 residues. The CDR3 here is CASRGADTSSYNEQFF. CDR3 bases: TGTGCCAGCCGCGGGGCAGATACAAGCTCCTACAATGAGCAGTTCTTC.

J is TRBJ2-3 and V is TRBV5-6; D might be TRBD1 (6 bases). The tail of the sequence fits TRBJ2-5 better, so the J call may be wrong. This CDR3 comprises 13 residues. Germline CDR1 and CDR2: SGHDT and YYEEEE. The DNA of the CDR3 is TGTGCCAGCAGCTTGGTGGGGGCGGAGACCCAGTACTTC. The encoded protein is CASSLVGAETQYF.

The chain carries TRBV11-3 and TRBJ2-5; D tentatively reads TRBD1 or TRBD2 (5 bases each). Trimming removed 3 bases from V and 2 bases from J, with 16 bases in between. The germline gives CDR1 SGHNT, CDR2 YENEEA. The CDR3 consists of 16 residues. The CDR3 loop reads CASSFSSGGLQETQYF. CDR3 in DNA: TGTGCCAGCAGCTTTTCCTCTGGGGGATTACAAGAGACCCAGTACTTC.

Written as DNA, the CDR3 is TGTGCCATCAGTGAGAGGATCGGTTCACCCCTCCACTTT. Its translation: CAISERIGSPLHF. The V gene is TRBV10-3, the J gene TRBJ1-6, with no clear D. Trimming pared 2 bases from V and 9 bases from J, leaving 8 bases between. In germline, CDR1 is ENHRY, CDR2 SYGVKD. This CDR3 contains 13 residues.

This clonotype was seen repeatedly, ten times or more. The genes are TRBV12-3 or TRBV12-4 and TRBJ2-1; a weak D match, TRBD1 (5 bases). The CDR3 covers 15 residues. Trimming took 6 bases from V and 0 from J, leaving 12 bases between them. This chain's CDR3 is CASSLGPSSYNEQFF. The CDR3 coding sequence is TGTGCCAGCAGCTTGGGGCCGAGCTCCTACAATGAGCAGTTCTTC.

This chain links TRBV19 with TRBJ2-1; 8 positions agree with TRBD2. Germline lookup yields CDR1 LNHDA and CDR2 SQIVND (reference sequence). There are 15 residues in the CDR3. Trimming cost V 2 bases and J 5 bases; bases outside gene matches: 5. CDR3 region: CASSIFSGENNEQFF. For the CDR3, the DNA is TGTGCCAGTAGTATATTTAGCGGGGAGAACAATGAGCAGTTCTTC.

This chain uses TRBV7-9 with TRBJ1-1; 9 bases are shared with TRBD1. The V and J ends lost 5 bases and 4 bases, in that order; junction bases with no gene match: 8. In germline, CDR1 is SEHNR, CDR2 FQNEAQ (reference sequence). CDR3 length: 15 amino acids. As DNA, the CDR3 is TGTGCCAGCAGCCTCCGGGACAGGGAGGGCACTGAAGCTTTCTTT. Encoded protein: CASSLRDREGTEAFF.

This clonotype appeared many times. The rearrangement uses TRBV6-1 and TRBJ2-7; D perhaps matches TRBD1 (5 bases). Germline V gene lookup returns CDR1 MNHNS and CDR2 SASEGT. The CDR3 extends over 15 amino acids. V dropped 3 bases and J dropped 3 bases, with 15 bases sitting between them. CDR3 sequence (DNA): TGTGCCAGCAGTGACACGGGCCAGGGTCACTACGAGCAGTACTTC. Protein sequence: CASSDTGQGHYEQYF.

The chain uses TRBV28 and TRBJ1-2; tentatively, D is TRBD1 (5 bases). V gave up 5 bases and J gave up 8 bases, with 12 bases separating them. The CDR3 has 12 residues. CDR1 is MDHEN and CDR2 is SYDVKM in the germline V gene. In nucleotides, the CDR3 is TGTGCCAGCAGTACACCAGGGACCGGCTACACCTTC. This encodes CASSTPGTGYTF.

This clonotype appeared many times. The chain recombines TRBV27 with TRBJ2-7; no clear D gene. The CDR3 extends over 13 amino acids. Germline CDR1 and CDR2: MNHEY and SMNVEV (reference sequence). V was trimmed by 6 bases and J by 2 bases, leaving 11 bases between them. This CDR3 reads CASSQTSTYEQYF. In DNA, the CDR3 is TGTGCCAGCAGCCAGACAAGTACCTACGAGCAGTACTTC.

Ten or more counts support this clonotype. This chain joins TRBV2 and TRBJ1-5; 7 nucleotides align to TRBD1. Per germline, CDR1 SNHLY and CDR2 FYNNEI. Trimming removed 6 bases from V and 2 bases from J; junction bases left unmatched: 10. This CDR3 is built from 16 residues. The CDR3 protein is CASRVGGGRGNQPQHF. The CDR3, as DNA: TGTGCCAGCAGGGTAGGGGGCGGTCGGGGCAATCAGCCCCAGCATTTT.

This clonotype appeared many times. V is TRBV7-9 and J is TRBJ2-1; the match to TRBD2 covers 12 bases. Germline V gene data show CDR1 as SEHNR and CDR2 as FQNEAQ (reference sequence). The CDR3 contains 15 residues. With V trimmed by 1 base and J by 8 bases, 3 bases remained unmatched. The CDR3 DNA reads TGTGCCAGCAGCTTAGATCTAGCGGGAGGGTATGAGCAGTTCTTC. This gives the protein CASSLDLAGGYEQFF.

This clonotype was recorded at least ten times. The chain has TRBV7-3 and TRBJ2-3; 9 nucleotides agree with TRBD2. Unmatched junction bases numbered 4, after V lost 2 bases and J lost 4 bases. This CDR3 region has 15 residues. CDR1 is SGHTA, CDR2 FQGTGA, per germline. The CDR3 loop reads CASSLAGGPADTQYF. CDR3 DNA: TGTGCCAGCAGCTTAGCGGGAGGGCCTGCAGATACGCAGTATTTT.

Many counts were recorded for this clonotype. The chain is built from TRBV28 and TRBJ2-7; 9 bases agree with TRBD1. The CDR3 has 14 amino acids. Germline CDR1 is MDHEN and CDR2 is SYDVKM. Trimming at V came to 7 bases and at J to 2 bases, leaving 6 bases not matched to a gene. CDR3: CASISGTGTYEQYF. The CDR3 region has the DNA TGTGCCAGCATCTCCGGGACAGGGACCTACGAGCAGTACTTC.

V usage is TRBV19 and J usage is TRBJ2-3; TRBD1 aligns across 11 bases. Trimming cost V 3 bases and J 5 bases; bases outside gene matches: 13. Germline CDR1 is LNHDA and CDR2 is SQIVND (reference sequence). The CDR3 is 18 residues long. CDR3 sequence (DNA): TGTGCCAGTAGTATCTTCGCCGGGACAGGGGGTAGGGGAGATACGCAGTATTTT. Translation: CASSIFAGTGGRGDTQYF.

The chain carries TRBV7-9 and TRBJ2-2; 10 nucleotides align to TRBD1. V gave up 5 bases and J gave up 7 bases; unmatched junction bases: 13. Germline CDR1 SEHNR, CDR2 FQNEAQ (reference sequence). The CDR3 contains 17 residues. CDR3 protein: CASSPLIRDRGHGELFF. In DNA form, the CDR3 reads TGTGCCAGCAGCCCACTGATCCGGGACAGGGGTCACGGGGAGCTGTTTTTT.